This T cell receptor beta chain comes out of a study of CD8+ T cells in alopecia areata. As for the study in general: Treated patients swallowed 5 to 10 mg of oral tofacitinib twice daily. Notes on the study in general: Normal skin's resident alphabeta T cells are also sequenced in scalp samples. Possibly as an HLA-related effect, TCR sharing across patients appeared less clear than in mice.

Patients with alopecia areata provided lesional scalp punch biopsies as well as peripheral blood. With regard to this clone: Its antigen is not identified.

Extraction of RNA preceded its reverse transcription into cDNA, which served as the sequencing template. The protocol was immunoSEQ multiplex PCR, while the TCRdb copy is restricted to in-frame clones and leaves out a portion. The data show about 5,900 clones, approximately 60% seen once. The V end was cut by 9 bases, the J end by 0 bases, with 15 bases between. The germline gives CDR1 LNHDA, CDR2 SQIVND (reference sequence). The CDR3 is 15 amino acids. The gene calls are TRBV19 and TRBJ1-5; D unresolved. Source material: skin. The TCR was taken from a human donor with alopecia areata. The CDR3 bases are TGTGCCAGCCAAGACCCCCCAGGTAGCAATCAGCCCCAGCATTTT. It translates to CASQDPPGSNQPQHF.